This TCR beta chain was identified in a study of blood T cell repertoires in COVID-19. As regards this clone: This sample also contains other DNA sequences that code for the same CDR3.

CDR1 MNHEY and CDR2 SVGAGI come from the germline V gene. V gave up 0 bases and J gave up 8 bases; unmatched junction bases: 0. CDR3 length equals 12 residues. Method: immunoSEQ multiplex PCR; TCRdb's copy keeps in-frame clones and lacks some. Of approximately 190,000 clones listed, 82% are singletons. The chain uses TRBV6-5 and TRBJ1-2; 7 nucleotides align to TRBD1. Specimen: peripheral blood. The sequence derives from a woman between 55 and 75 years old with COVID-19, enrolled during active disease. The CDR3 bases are TGTGCCAGCAGTTACTCAGGGGGCGGCTACACCTTC. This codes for CASSYSGGGYTF.